These 5 T cell receptor beta chains came from one sample sequenced in a study of blood T cell repertoires in COVID-19 (dated by TCRdb to 2020 to 2021). The library was obtained by the immunoSEQ multiplex PCR assay. Entries here come from immuneACCESS through TCRdb and include only in-frame sequences with V and J called. Some clones fail to appear in such tables; in the studies checked, an unresolved V gene covers under half of the shortfall, and the cause of the remainder is unknown. The sample table records about 150,000 clones; 65% to 90% of these occur just once. Roughly 8.9% of the sample rests with the top ten. Material: peripheral blood. Source of these receptors: a woman between 45 and 60 years old with acute or convalescent COVID-19.

This chain connects TRBV7-3 to TRBJ2-1; D may be TRBD2 (5 bases). The CDR3 is 14 residues long. V lost 3 bases, J lost 10 bases, and 16 bases lay in between. CDR1 and CDR2 (germline): SGHTA, FQGTGA. This CDR3 is CASSFWPGRTEQFF. The CDR3 nucleotides are TGTGCCAGCAGCTTCTGGCCTGGGAGAACGGAGCAGTTCTTC.

V usage is TRBV10-1 and J usage is TRBJ2-2; possible D gene TRBD1, 5 bases. There are 13 residues in the CDR3. Trimming left V 7 bases short and J 3 bases short, with 9 bases between. The germline CDR1 and CDR2 sequences are WNHNN and SYGVQD (reference sequence). Here the CDR3 reads CASTRVDTGELFF. CDR3 sequence (DNA): TGCGCCAGCACCAGGGTAGACACCGGGGAGCTGTTTTTT.

The rearrangement links TRBV27 to TRBJ1-5; D remains ambiguous. CDR1 and CDR2 from the germline V gene are MNHEY and SMNVEV (reference sequence). The V gene lost 8 bases and the J gene lost 0 bases, with 11 bases spanning the gap. The CDR3 is 14 amino acids. As DNA, the CDR3 is TGTGCCAGCGGATTGGACTATAGCAATCAGCCCCAGCATTTT. Translating gives CASGLDYSNQPQHF.

J is TRBJ2-3 and V is TRBV24-1; 9 nucleotides match TRBD1. J lost 2 bases, V lost 0 bases, and 5 bases had no gene match. Germline CDR1 KGHDR, CDR2 SFDVKD. This CDR3 contains 17 residues. The CDR3 reads CATSDLPAQGATDTQYF. CDR3 DNA: TGTGCCACCAGTGATTTGCCGGCACAGGGGGCCACAGATACGCAGTATTTT.

The CDR3 bases are TGTGCCAGCAGTCCCTCGTTCAGTTGGACAGGGCTCTCCTACGAGCAGTACTTC. Translation: CASSPSFSWTGLSYEQYF. The chain is built from TRBV27 and TRBJ2-7; 8 positions match TRBD1. In germline, CDR1 is MNHEY, CDR2 SMNVEV (reference sequence). J was trimmed by 0 bases and V by 5 bases; bases with no gene match: 15. The CDR3 loop spans 18 amino acids.